This entry is about one T cell receptor (beta chain). Its antigen remains unknown. With 60 Vbeta and 13 Jbeta primers, the PCR was carried out. Assay used: immunoSEQ multiplex PCR; TCRdb lists only in-frame clones, some missing. The sample carries some 80,000 clones, 78% recorded once. The data were obtained in a study of cytomegalovirus exposure and HLA in healthy donors. Findings and limits, study-wide: As a later analysis showed, a missense DCLRE1C variant was linked to trimming of TCR beta V- and J-genes.

The CDR3 contains 15 residues. V lost 2 bases to trimming and J lost 7 bases; unmatched junction nucleotides: 7. Germline V gene data show CDR1 as KGHSH and CDR2 as LQKENI. The TCR was taken from a man aged 40-50 years in good health and CMV-seronegative. V and J are TRBV18 and TRBJ2-1, with TRBD2 matching 8 bases. The sample taken for sequencing was PBMCs. The CDR3 DNA reads TGTGCCAGCTCACCATATGTACTAGCGGAGAATGAGCAGTTCTTC. It specifies CASSPYVLAENEQFF. The entire variable domain, with the rest obtained from reference TRBV18 and TRBJ2-1, is as follows: NAGVMQNPRHLVRRRGQEARLRCSPMKGHSHVYWYRQLPEEGLKFMVYLQKENIIDESGMPKERFSAEFPKEGPSILRIQQVVRGDSAAYFCASSPYVLAENEQFFGPGTRLTVL.